This T cell receptor beta chain was captured by sequencing in a study of early T cells in non-severe SARS-CoV-2 infection. Using its own MiXCR run on the 5' RACE reads, TCRdb lists one record per CDR3 protein. The table records roughly 40,000 distinct CDR3 sequences, about 5.9% of them present only once. CDR3 length equals 17 residues. CDR1 is SEHNR, CDR2 FQNEAQ, per germline (reference sequence). J was trimmed by 1 base and V by 4 bases; bases with no gene match: 10. This clonotype was detected many times. This receptor was identified in an adult who was a healthcare worker with PCR-confirmed SARS-CoV-2 infection or an uninfected control (not recorded which). V gene TRBV7-9 combines with J gene TRBJ1-5; 7 nucleotides match TRBD1. This material consisted of whole blood, taken at baseline. In DNA, the CDR3 is TGTGCCAGCAGCTCTACCCAGGGGGGTGACAGCAATCAGCCCCAGCATTTT. It translates to CASSSTQGGDSNQPQHF. Based on the CDR3 plus reference TRBV7-9 and TRBJ1-5, the full variable domain is DTGVSQNPRHKITKRGQNVTFRCDPISEHNRLYWYRQTLGQGPEFLTYFQNEAQLEKSRLLSDRFSAERPKGSFSTLEIQRTEQGDSAMYLCASSSTQGGDSNQPQHFGDGTRLSIL.